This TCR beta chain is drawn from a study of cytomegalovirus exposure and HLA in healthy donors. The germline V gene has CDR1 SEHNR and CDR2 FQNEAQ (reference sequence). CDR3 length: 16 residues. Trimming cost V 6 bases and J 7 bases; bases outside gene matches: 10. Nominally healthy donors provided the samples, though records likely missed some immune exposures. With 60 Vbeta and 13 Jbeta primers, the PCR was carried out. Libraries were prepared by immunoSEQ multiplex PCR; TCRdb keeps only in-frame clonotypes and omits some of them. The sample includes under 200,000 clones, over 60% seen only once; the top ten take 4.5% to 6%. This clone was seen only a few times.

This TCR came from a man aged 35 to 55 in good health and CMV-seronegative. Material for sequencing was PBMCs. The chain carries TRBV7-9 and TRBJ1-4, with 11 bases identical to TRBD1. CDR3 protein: CASSSGTGGLVEKLFF. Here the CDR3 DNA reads TGTGCCAGCAGTTCCGGGACAGGGGGTCTTGTTGAAAAACTGTTTTTT.